Given below is one TCR beta chain in context. The target antigen is unknown. TCRdb called the RT-PCR reads again in MiXCR, with one record for every CDR3 protein. The table shows around 760,000 distinct CDR3 sequences, with around 13% occurring only once. Germline CDR1 and CDR2: MNHNS and SASEGT. The CDR3 consists of 13 residues. V lost 8 bases and J lost 0, with 8 bases in between. The data derive from a study of response to subunit inactivated influenza vaccine. General study results and limits: With each seasonal influenza vaccination, the authors suggested, few new T cells are recruited.

The starting material was PBMCs from blood, obtained 14 to 15 days before vaccination. The chain recombines TRBV6-1 with TRBJ2-1; D call uncertain. This TCR was sampled from a man aged 45 to 65 who received an inactivated influenza vaccine. The CDR3 nucleotides are TGTGCCAGCGCCCGTAGCTCCTACAATGAGCAGTTCTTC. The encoded protein is CASARSSYNEQFF.